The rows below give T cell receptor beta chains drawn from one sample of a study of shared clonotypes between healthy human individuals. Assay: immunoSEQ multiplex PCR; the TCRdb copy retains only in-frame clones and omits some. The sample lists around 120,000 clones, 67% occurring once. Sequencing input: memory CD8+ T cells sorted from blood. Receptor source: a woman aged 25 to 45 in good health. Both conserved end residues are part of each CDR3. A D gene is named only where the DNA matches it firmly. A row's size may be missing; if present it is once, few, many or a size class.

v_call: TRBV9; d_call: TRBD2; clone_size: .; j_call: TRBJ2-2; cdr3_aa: CASSVVLAGDTGELFF; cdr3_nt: TGTGCCAGCAGCGTAGTCCTAGCGGGAGACACCGGGGAGCTGTTTTTT
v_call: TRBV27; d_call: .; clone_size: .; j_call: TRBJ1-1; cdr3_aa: CASSYGWASTEAFF; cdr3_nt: TGTGCCAGCAGTTATGGATGGGCAAGCACTGAAGCTTTCTTT
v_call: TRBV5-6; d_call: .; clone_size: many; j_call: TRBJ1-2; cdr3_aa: CARLGYPNLNYGYTF; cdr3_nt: TGTGCCAGGTTGGGATATCCGAACCTCAACTATGGCTACACCTTC
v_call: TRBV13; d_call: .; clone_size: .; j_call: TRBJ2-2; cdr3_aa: CASSAPGKNTGELFF; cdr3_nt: TGTGCCAGCAGTGCCCCGGGGAAAAACACCGGGGAGCTGTTTTTT
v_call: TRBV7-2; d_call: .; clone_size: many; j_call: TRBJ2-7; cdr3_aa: CASSLGREGYEQYF; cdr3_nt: TGTGCCAGCAGCTTAGGTAGGGAAGGCTACGAGCAGTACTTC
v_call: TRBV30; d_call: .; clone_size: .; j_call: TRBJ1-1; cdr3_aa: CAWRDVTTINTEAFF; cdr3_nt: TGTGCCTGGAGGGACGTTACGACGATAAACACTGAAGCTTTCTTT
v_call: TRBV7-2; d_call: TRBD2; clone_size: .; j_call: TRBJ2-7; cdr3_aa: CACGIAGSSYEQYF; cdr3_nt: TGTGCCTGCGGTATAGCGGGGTCCTCCTACGAGCAGTACTTC
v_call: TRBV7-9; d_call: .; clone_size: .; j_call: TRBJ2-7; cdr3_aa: CASSSAFEHYEQYF; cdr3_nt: TGTGCCAGCAGCTCCGCATTCGAGCACTACGAGCAGTACTTC
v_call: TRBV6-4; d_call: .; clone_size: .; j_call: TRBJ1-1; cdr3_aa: CASSESAENTEAFF; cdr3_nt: TGTGCCAGCAGTGAGTCTGCAGAGAACACTGAAGCTTTCTTT
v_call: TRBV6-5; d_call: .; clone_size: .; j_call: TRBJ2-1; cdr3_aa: CAIRPDYFSYNEQFF; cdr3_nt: TGTGCCATCAGGCCGGACTATTTTTCGTACAATGAGCAGTTCTTC
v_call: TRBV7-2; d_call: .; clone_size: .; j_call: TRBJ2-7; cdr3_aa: CASSLRDLSTYEQYF; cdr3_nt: TGTGCCAGCAGCTTACGGGACCTCTCCACCTACGAGCAGTACTTC
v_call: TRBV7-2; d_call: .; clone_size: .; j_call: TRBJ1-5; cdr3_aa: CASSFRGQFQPQHF; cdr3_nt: TGTGCCAGCAGCTTTAGAGGACAGTTTCAGCCCCAGCATTTT
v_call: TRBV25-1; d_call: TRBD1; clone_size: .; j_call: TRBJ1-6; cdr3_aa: CASSAVEGADPTSPLHF; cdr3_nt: TGTGCCAGCAGTGCAGTGGAGGGGGCTGACCCCACTTCACCCCTCCACTTT
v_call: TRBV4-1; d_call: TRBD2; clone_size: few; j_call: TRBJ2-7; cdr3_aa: CASSHPSGSYEQYF; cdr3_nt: TGCGCCAGCAGCCACCCCAGCGGGAGCTACGAGCAGTACTTC
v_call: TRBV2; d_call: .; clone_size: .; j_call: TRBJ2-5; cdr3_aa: CASTKAGESAATQYF; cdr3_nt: TGTGCCAGCACCAAGGCAGGGGAGTCGGCGGCGACCCAGTACTTC
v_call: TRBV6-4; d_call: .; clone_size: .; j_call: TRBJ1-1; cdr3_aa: CASSDGTRGSEAFF; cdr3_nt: TGTGCCAGCAGTGACGGGACACGCGGGTCCGAAGCTTTCTTT
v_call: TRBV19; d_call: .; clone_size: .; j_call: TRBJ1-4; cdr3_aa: CASSPAHREKLFF; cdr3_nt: TGTGCCAGTAGTCCGGCACATAGAGAAAAACTGTTTTTT
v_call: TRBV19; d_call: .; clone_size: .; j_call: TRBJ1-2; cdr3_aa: CASSISGATHYGYTF; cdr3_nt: TGTGCCAGTAGTATATCGGGGGCTACCCACTATGGCTACACCTTC
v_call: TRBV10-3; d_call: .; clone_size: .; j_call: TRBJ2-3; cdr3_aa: CAISESLGDPTDTQYF; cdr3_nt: TGTGCCATCAGTGAGTCTCTAGGGGACCCCACAGATACGCAGTATTTT
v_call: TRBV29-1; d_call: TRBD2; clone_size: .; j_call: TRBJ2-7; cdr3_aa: CSVESGTRSYEQYF; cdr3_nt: TGCAGCGTCGAGAGCGGGACTCGCTCCTACGAGCAGTACTTC
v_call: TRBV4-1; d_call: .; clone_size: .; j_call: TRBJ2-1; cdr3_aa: CASSQDPPEQFF; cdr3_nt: TGCGCCAGCAGCCAAGATCCCCCCGAGCAGTTCTTC
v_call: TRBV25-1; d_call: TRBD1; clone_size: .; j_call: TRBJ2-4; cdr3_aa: CASSEGGTGGDIQYF; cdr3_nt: TGTGCCAGCAGTGAAGGAGGGACAGGGGGGGACATTCAGTACTTC
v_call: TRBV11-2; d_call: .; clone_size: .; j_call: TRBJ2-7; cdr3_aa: CASSLLTFSYEQYF; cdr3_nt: TGTGCCAGCAGCTTGTTGACTTTCTCCTACGAGCAGTACTTC